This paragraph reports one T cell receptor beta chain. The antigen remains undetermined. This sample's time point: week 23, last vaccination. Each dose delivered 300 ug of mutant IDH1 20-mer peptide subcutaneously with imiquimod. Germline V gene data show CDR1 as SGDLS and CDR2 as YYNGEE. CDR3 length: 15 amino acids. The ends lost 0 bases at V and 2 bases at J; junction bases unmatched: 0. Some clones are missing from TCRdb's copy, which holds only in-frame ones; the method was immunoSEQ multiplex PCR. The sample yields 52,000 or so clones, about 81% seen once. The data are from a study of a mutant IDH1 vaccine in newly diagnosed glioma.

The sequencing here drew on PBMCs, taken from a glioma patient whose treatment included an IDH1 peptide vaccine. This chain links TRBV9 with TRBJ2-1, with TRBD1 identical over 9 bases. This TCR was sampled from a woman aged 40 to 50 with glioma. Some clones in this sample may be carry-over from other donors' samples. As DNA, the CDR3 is TGTGCCAGCAGCGTAGGGGACAGGGCCTACAATGAGCAGTTCTTC. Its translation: CASSVGDRAYNEQFF.